This T cell receptor beta chain was observed in a study of blood T cell repertoires in COVID-19 (TCRdb year 2020). In the study overall: Samples covering the acute and convalescent phases of COVID-19 were provided by collaborators in the United States, Italy and Spain. The prospective study material was composed of cDNA or gDNA derived from T cells, B-cell-depleted T cells, or PBMCs. The dataset comprised deeply sampled blood TCRbeta repertoires from subjects exposed to, actively infected with, or recovered from COVID-19. A freely available public database, intended as a resource for researchers studying the immune response to SARS-CoV-2, is where the repertoires were released. Samples were obtained from the ongoing ImmuneRACE study (first 160 participants) and from about 1,300 subjects provided by 6 global collaborators. Sample metadata almost always included a de-identified subject ID, COVID-19 status, age in years and sex. HLA class I and class II types, where available, came from metadata supplied by the sample provider rather than from assay-based typing. Study-level results and caveats: The quantity of clinical and demographic metadata differed by source and by participant and was supplied without curation.

The immunoSEQ Assay, a bias-controlled multiplex PCR, was used to amplify TCRbeta CDR3 regions from genomic DNA. From the authors' description of their analysis: Nucleated cell counts per sample were estimated from amplification of reference gene primers within the assay. To quantify the absolute abundance of each unique TCRbeta CDR3 rearrangement, sequence reads were collapsed and filtered. For each sample, productive Simpson clonality was calculated as the square root of Simpson's diversity index across productive rearrangements. TCRdb mirrors the immuneACCESS table, restricted to in-frame sequences. Some clones are absent from its copies; in checked studies, under half trace to an unresolved V gene, and the reason for the others is unknown. V and J calls and clone size are copied from that table; D and trimming were computed from the DNA. The sample records approximately 310,000 clones, around 87% of which are singletons. The biggest ten clones account for 7.8% of the sample.

From its cysteine to its phenylalanine, the CDR3 spans 14 amino acids. The retained sequence is limited to the CDR3, 42 bases, with the frame set at the first base. As encoded in the germline V gene (reference sequence), CDR1 is DFQATT while CDR2 is SNEGSKA. V is clipped by 3 bases and J by 2 bases, and the sequence between their germline boundaries is 13 bases long. Concerning this clone itself: Its specific antigen is unknown. The record has no base qualities; no much larger clone is one base away.

Another Seattle source contributed samples from volunteer blood donors who had recovered from COVID-19. Each collaborating institution followed its own protocols to collect whole blood in K2EDTA tubes. For TCRbeta analysis, collaborators shipped samples as frozen whole blood, isolated PBMCs, or DNA extracted from either of those sample types. The rearranged segments are TRBV20-1 and TRBJ2-5; a weak D assignment points to TRBD2 (5 bases agree). The origin of this receptor is a woman aged 45 to 65 who had recovered from COVID-19. The specimen sequenced was peripheral blood. The bases are TGCAGTGCTAGTCCCGGGAATCTTCAAGAGACCCAGTACTTC. Translated, it gives CSASPGNLQETQYF.